Reported below is one TCR beta chain. Its antigen is not identified. Once RNA had been extracted, it was reverse transcribed into cDNA to act as the sequencing template. Assay: immunoSEQ multiplex PCR; the TCRdb copy retains only in-frame clones and omits some. This sample has about 150,000 clones; over 45% occur once, and the top ten carry approximately 6.8%. This entry belongs to a study of CD8+ T cells in alopecia areata. Across the study: Treatment ran 6 to 18 months, with 6 months of follow-up afterward.

Study outcomes and limitations: Alopecia totalis/universalis scalp especially showed more expanded CD8+ clones than normal scalp. Sequenced scalp T cells also include alphabeta T cells resident in normal skin.

The germline V gene has CDR1 SQVTM and CDR2 ANQGSEA. The CDR3 contains 13 residues. With V trimmed by 3 bases and J by 6 bases, 5 bases remained unmatched. The source material was CD4+ T cells sorted from blood. The chain employs TRBV29-1 and TRBJ2-1; 7 nucleotides agree with TRBD1. This TCR derives from a human donor with alopecia areata. Here the CDR3 DNA reads TGCAGCGTTGACAGGGGGTCAACCAATGAGCAGTTCTTC. It codes for CSVDRGSTNEQFF.